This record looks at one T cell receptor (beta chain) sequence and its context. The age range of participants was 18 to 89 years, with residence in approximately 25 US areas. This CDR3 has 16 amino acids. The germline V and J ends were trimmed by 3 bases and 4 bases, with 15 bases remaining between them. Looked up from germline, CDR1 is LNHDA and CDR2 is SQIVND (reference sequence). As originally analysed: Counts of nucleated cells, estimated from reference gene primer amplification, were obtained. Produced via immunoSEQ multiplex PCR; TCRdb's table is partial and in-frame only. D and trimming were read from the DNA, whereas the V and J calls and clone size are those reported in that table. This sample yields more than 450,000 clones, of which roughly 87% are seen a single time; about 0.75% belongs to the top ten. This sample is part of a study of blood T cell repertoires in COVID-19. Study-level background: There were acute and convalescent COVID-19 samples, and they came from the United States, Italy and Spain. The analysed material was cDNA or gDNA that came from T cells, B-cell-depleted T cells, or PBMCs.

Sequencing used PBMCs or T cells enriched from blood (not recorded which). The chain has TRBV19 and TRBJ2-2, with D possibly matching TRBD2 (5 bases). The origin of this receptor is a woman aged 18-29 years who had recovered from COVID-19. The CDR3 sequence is CASSMRVEVLTGELFF. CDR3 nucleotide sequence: TGTGCCAGTAGTATGAGGGTAGAGGTCCTCACCGGGGAGCTGTTTTTT.